Listed here are 4 T cell receptor beta chains from one sample, sequenced in a study of T cell responses to AZD1222 COVID-19 vaccine. Generated by immunoSEQ multiplex PCR, the TCRdb table keeps only in-frame clones and is missing some. The repertoire holds tens of thousands of clones, roughly nine tenths seen once, with 1% to 1.5% in the top ten. The input for sequencing was peripheral blood, taken 28 days after the second AZD1222 dose. Receptor source: an adult who received the AZD1222 COVID-19 vaccine.

The rearrangement joins TRBV5-5 to TRBJ2-7; TRBD1 matches 8 bases. Germline V gene data show CDR1 as SGHKS and CDR2 as YYEKEE (reference sequence). The CDR3 totals 16 residues. With 4 bases clipped from V and 7 bases from J, the junction kept 16 bases outside the gene matches. CDR3 sequence: CASSAIPRGLRCEQYF. The CDR3 bases are TGTGCCAGCAGCGCAATACCCAGGGGGCTAAGGTGTGAGCAGTACTTC.

This clone was picked up a small number of times. The chain carries TRBV27 and TRBJ1-2, with D perhaps matching TRBD1 (6 bases). This CDR3 spans 15 amino acids. CDR1 and CDR2 from the germline V gene are MNHEY and SMNVEV (reference sequence). V was pared by 6 bases and J by 1 base, with 15 bases between. The CDR3 loop is CASRSDSKFNYGYTF. In nucleotides, the CDR3 is TGTGCCAGCAGATCGGACAGTAAATTTAACTATGGCTACACCTTC.

In its sample, this clone was seen once. V usage is TRBV28 and J usage is TRBJ1-5, with 7 bases lining up with TRBD1. CDR3 size: 18 residues. V shed 6 bases, J shed 2 bases, and the junction held 16 bases outside the gene matches. Germline V CDR1 and CDR2: MDHEN, SYDVKM. CDR3 bases: TGTGCCAGCAGCACGGGGGGAGGGGGCGGATGGGGCAATCAGCCCCAGCATTTT. Its protein is CASSTGGGGGWGNQPQHF.

CDR3 sequence (DNA): TGTGCCAGCAGTTTGGGGGGGGTCAGGACTGAAGCTTTCTTT. Amino acids: CASSLGGVRTEAFF. The chain couples TRBV2 to TRBJ1-1; D possibly corresponds to TRBD1 (5 bases). The CDR3 is 14 amino acids. V shed 5 bases and J shed 5 bases, with 15 bases lying between them. Looked up from germline, CDR1 is SNHLY and CDR2 is FYNNEI.